This T cell receptor beta chain was recovered during a study of T cells after yellow fever vaccination. Study summary: When fractions had low cell numbers, they were prepared with SMART-Seq v4 Ultra Low Input.

This clonotype has a count of ten or more. Its antigen is not identified. The study's findings and limits: Secondary responses were weaker yet peaked faster, day 5 versus 15. Repertoires sorted by FACS could include abundant clonotypes that are contaminants from the bulk population. Overall, a small share of clonotypes was seen in both CD4 and CD8 compartments.

TCRdb called the 5' RACE reads again in MiXCR, with one record for every CDR3 protein. The sample has about 180,000 distinct CDR3 sequences, 6.2% seen once; the top ten hold nearly 3%. Material: CD4+ T cells sorted from PBMCs, obtained on the day of the first yellow fever vaccination. This TCR was recovered from a man aged 18 to 30 who received the YFV17D yellow fever vaccine.

CDR3 in amino acids: CASSLRTANEKLFF. The CDR3 DNA reads as TGCGCCAGCAGCTTGCGGACAGCCAATGAAAAACTGTTTTTT. This rearrangement joins TRBV5-1 to TRBJ1-4; the D gene is possibly TRBD1 (6 bases). The CDR3 runs 14 residues. Trimming took 1 base from V and 5 from J, leaving 9 bases between them. The germline V gene encodes CDR1 SGHRS and CDR2 YFSETQ.